This T cell receptor beta chain was recovered during a study of beta chain features in type 1 diabetes. The sequenced template was cDNA made from the entire isolated RNA. The protocol was immunoSEQ multiplex PCR, while the TCRdb copy is restricted to in-frame clones and leaves out a portion. This table has 250,000 to 350,000 clones, more than 13% appearing once. The CDR3 consists of 14 residues. The germline V gene encodes CDR1 SGHNT and CDR2 YYREEE (reference sequence). V was pared by 2 bases and J by 2 bases, with 10 bases between. General observations from the study: Moderate yet significant TCRB CDR3 shortening was seen in Type 1 diabetes patients in all four CD4+ subsets.

For this clone: Antigen unknown.

The J gene is TRBJ2-5, the V gene TRBV5-4, with a tentative D call TRBD2 (5 bases). Sequencing was done on a sample of naive CD4+ T cells from blood. The sequence was obtained from a man aged 25-45 years with type 1 diabetes. The CDR3 DNA reads as TGTGCCAGCAGCTTCAGAACGGGACAAGAGACCCAGTACTTC. Its translation: CASSFRTGQETQYF.